This is a list of T cell receptor beta chains from one sample in a study of cytomegalovirus exposure and HLA in healthy donors. Assay: immunoSEQ multiplex PCR; the TCRdb copy retains only in-frame clones and omits some. The data contain approximately 170,000 clones, 81% of them seen just once; the ten biggest clones take up under 1.5%. Sequenced: PBMCs. Receptor source: a man aged 45-65 years in good health and CMV-seropositive. The CDR3 runs from the conserved cysteine through the conserved F or W. A D gene is named only where the DNA matches it firmly.

TRBJ1-5 TRBD1 TRBV14 CASSQRGRGNQPQHF
TRBJ2-3 - TRBV28 CASSSDRPGPGRDTDTQYF
TRBJ2-1 - TRBV4-1 CASSQETTYNEQFF
TRBJ2-7 - TRBV30 CAWSGEFSYEQYF
TRBJ2-3 - TRBV7-9 CASSQSGDTQYF
TRBJ2-1 - TRBV7-2 CASSPPAGYNEQFF
TRBJ2-5 TRBD2 TRBV5-4 CASSLGLAGQETQYF
TRBJ2-2 TRBD2 TRBV18 CASSPKREGLYTGELFF
TRBJ1-1 TRBD1 TRBV6-5 CASSYSRQGDTEAFF
TRBJ2-5 - TRBV18 CASSPVEGETQYF
TRBJ1-2 - TRBV4-2 CASSQSTREYYTF
TRBJ2-3 TRBD2 TRBV4-3 CASSQGGTSGRTDTQYF
TRBJ1-5 - TRBV7-6 CASSLAPGSNQPQHF
TRBJ2-5 TRBD2 TRBV5-1 CASSLASGRGETQYF
TRBJ2-1 - TRBV6-6 CASSYNPGGYNEQFF
TRBJ1-2 - TRBV21-1 CASSAWGDYGYTF
TRBJ1-2 TRBD1 TRBV28 CASSVPGQNYGYTF
TRBJ1-1 - TRBV7-2 CASSGGGGANTEAFF
TRBJ2-3 TRBD1 TRBV9 CASSATGATDTQYF
TRBJ2-7 - TRBV9 CASSVGVTETPTYEQYF